What follows are 32 T cell receptor beta chains derived from one specimen sequenced in a study of spatial heterogeneity in lung cancer. One entry per CDR3 protein, called by TCRdb with MiXCR from the 5' RACE reads. The sample shows roughly 48,000 distinct CDR3 sequences, less than 5.5% of them seen only once. As to time point: sample taken at primary tumor resection. Sequencing covered unsorted whole RNA taken from tumor, nontumor lung or frozen PBMC. Here the sequenced sample was PBMCs, taken at surgery. The receptor source for this set is a male donor with early-stage non-small cell lung cancer.

This clonotype was observed many times. The gene calls are TRBV7-8 and TRBJ2-7, with 7 bases that match TRBD2. The CDR3 has 16 amino acids. Losses at the gene ends were 3 bases for V and 1 base for J; bases not matched to a gene: 9. Germline lookup yields CDR1 SGHVS and CDR2 FQNEAQ. Here the CDR3 reads CASSLVGLERSYEQYF. Here the CDR3 DNA reads TGTGCCAGCAGCTTGGTTGGACTAGAGCGGTCCTACGAGCAGTACTTC.

This clonotype occurred many times. The CDR3 is CASSLTGTGHYEQYF. The CDR3 nucleotides read TGCGCCAGCAGCCTGACCGGGACAGGGCACTACGAGCAGTACTTC. The chain is built from TRBV5-1 and TRBJ2-7; 9 positions match TRBD1. The CDR3 is 15 amino acids. The J segment lost 3 bases and the V segment lost 4 bases, leaving 8 bases of the junction unmatched. The germline gives CDR1 SGHRS, CDR2 YFSETQ.

This clonotype has ten or more counts. This chain connects TRBV7-8 to TRBJ2-3; TRBD1 is a possible D gene (6 bases). Trimming removed 4 bases from V and 6 bases from J, with 11 bases in between. CDR1 SGHVS and CDR2 FQNEAQ come from the germline V gene. This CDR3 region has 13 residues. CDR3 coding DNA: TGTGCCAGCAGCTCGAACAGGGTTGATACGCAGTATTTT. This sequence encodes CASSSNRVDTQYF.

This clonotype was recorded at least ten times. Its ends do not fully match the called genes, so a read error is possible. The J gene is TRBJ2-7, the V gene TRBV10-3; TRBD2 might be the D (6 bases). The V gene's germline CDR1 is ENHRY and CDR2 SYGVKD. This CDR3 region has 12 residues. As DNA, the CDR3 is TGTGCCATCAACCCGGGAGCGGGCGAGAAGTACTTC. This encodes CAINPGAGEKYF.

Many counts were recorded for this clonotype. The rearrangement uses TRBV20-1 and TRBJ2-5; tentatively, D is TRBD2 (6 bases). V lost 4 bases, J lost 5 bases, and 11 bases lay in between. Germline lookup yields CDR1 DFQATT and CDR2 SNEGSKA (reference sequence). The CDR3 has 12 amino acids. The DNA for the CDR3 is TGCAGTGCTAAGGGGAGGTCGGAGACCCAGTACTTC. Its protein is CSAKGRSETQYF.

This clonotype is labeled as medium-sized. The chain joins TRBV7-8 to TRBJ2-3; the match to TRBD2 covers 7 bases. The junction had 7 bases not matched to a gene; V was cut back by 2 bases and J by 2 bases. The V gene's germline CDR1 is SGHVS and CDR2 FQNEAQ. The CDR3 length is 16 residues. CDR3 DNA: TGTGCCAGCAGCTTATGGCGGCTAGCGGACACAGATACGCAGTATTTT. Translating it yields CASSLWRLADTDTQYF. The full variable domain, completed using reference TRBV7-8 and TRBJ2-3, is GAGVSQSPRYKVAKRGQDVALRCDPISGHVSLFWYQQALGQGPEFLTYFQNEAQLDKSGLPSDRFFAERPEGSVSTLKIQRTQQEDSAVYLCASSLWRLADTDTQYFGPGTRLTVL.

The sample holds a few counts of this clonotype. This sequence joins TRBV24-1 and TRBJ2-7; D not resolved. Per germline, CDR1 KGHDR and CDR2 SFDVKD. The CDR3 sequence is 9 residues long. The CDR3 loop is CVKSYEQYF. CDR3 coding DNA: TGTGTGAAGTCCTACGAGCAGTACTTC.

The chain combines TRBV20-1 with TRBJ2-7; tentatively, D is TRBD2 (6 bases). Germline V gene sequence: CDR1 DFQATT, CDR2 SNEGSKA (reference sequence). This CDR3 region has 13 residues. Between the trimmed V and J ends, which lost 3 bases and 4 bases, there was a span of 13 bases. CDR3 bases: TGCAGTGCTAGTGCGGGGAGATCGTACGAGCAGTACTTC. This sequence encodes CSASAGRSYEQYF.

Ten or more counts support this clonotype. The rearrangement uses TRBV20-1 and TRBJ2-3; 9 bases are shared with TRBD2. Germline CDR1 reads DFQATT; CDR2 reads SNEGSKA (reference sequence). V was pared by 2 bases and J by 0 bases, with 6 bases of the junction left unmatched. The CDR3 has 16 amino acids. The CDR3, as DNA: TGCAGTGCTAGACGTAGCGGGAGAGGAAGCACAGATACGCAGTATTTT. It translates to CSARRSGRGSTDTQYF.

This clonotype has a count of ten or more. The chain links TRBV5-1 to TRBJ2-5, with 7 bases aligning to TRBD1. After removal of 7 bases from V and 5 bases from J, the junction contained 14 bases not matched to a gene. This CDR3 has 15 residues. Germline values: CDR1 SGHRS, CDR2 YFSETQ. The CDR3 reads CASGRQGPTGETQYF. The CDR3, as DNA: TGCGCCAGCGGCCGACAGGGCCCAACTGGGGAGACCCAGTACTTC.

The V and J genes are TRBV12-3 or TRBV12-4 and TRBJ2-5, with 9 bases identical to TRBD1. The CDR3 contains 13 residues. The ends lost 1 base at V and 7 bases at J; junction bases unmatched: 1. The CDR3 here is CASSLGTGVTQYF. Here the CDR3 DNA reads TGTGCCAGCAGTTTAGGGACAGGGGTGACCCAGTACTTC.

This clonotype was detected ten times or more. V and J are TRBV10-3 and TRBJ2-7; unclear D gene. Germline V CDR1 and CDR2: ENHRY, SYGVKD. CDR3 size: 14 residues. The V end was cut by 0 bases, the J end by 3 bases, with 9 bases between. The CDR3 bases are TGTGCCATCAGTGAGTCTGGCAGGAACTACGAGCAGTACTTC. Protein: CAISESGRNYEQYF.

The sample holds many counts of this clonotype. V gene TRBV20-1 combines with J gene TRBJ2-7; TRBD2 agrees at 7 bases. The V and J ends lost 6 bases and 0 bases, in that order; junction bases with no gene match: 11. Germline CDR1 and CDR2: DFQATT and SNEGSKA (reference sequence). CDR3 length: 15 amino acids. The CDR3 DNA is TGCAGTGCCCCAAACCCACTAGCGAGCTCCTACGAGCAGTACTTC. This sequence encodes CSAPNPLASSYEQYF.

This clonotype showed up many times. This chain links TRBV5-4 with TRBJ1-1; D gene unclear. Germline CDR1 reads SGHNT; CDR2 reads YYREEE (reference sequence). The CDR3 totals 13 residues. Trimming took 5 bases from V and 5 from J, leaving 13 bases between them. CDR3 sequence reads: CASRVWVGTEAFF. CDR3 coding DNA: TGTGCCAGCAGGGTGTGGGTCGGGACTGAAGCTTTCTTT.

This clonotype was picked up many times. The V gene is TRBV9, the J gene TRBJ2-1; 10 positions match TRBD2. Per the germline V gene, CDR1 is SGDLS and CDR2 is YYNGEE. V lost 4 bases to trimming and J lost 0 bases; unmatched junction nucleotides: 16. There are 20 residues in the CDR3. CDR3 coding DNA: TGTGCCAGCAGCTCCTCCGTGGCTAGCGGGAGCTACAGCTCCTACAATGAGCAGTTCTTC. It specifies CASSSSVASGSYSSYNEQFF.

Only a few counts were recorded for this clonotype. J is TRBJ1-2 and V is TRBV6-2 or TRBV6-3; no clear D gene. V gave up 4 bases and J gave up 4 bases, with 10 bases separating them. CDR1 is MNHEY, CDR2 SVGEGT, per germline. The CDR3 totals 13 residues. The CDR3 loop reads CASSLEAVYGYTF. In DNA, the CDR3 is TGTGCCAGCAGTTTAGAGGCCGTCTATGGCTACACCTTC.

This clonotype has a count of ten or more. J is TRBJ1-2 and V is TRBV19, with D possibly matching TRBD1 (6 bases). This CDR3 spans 13 amino acids. Germline V gene lookup returns CDR1 LNHDA and CDR2 SQIVND (reference sequence). Trimming left V 4 bases short and J 3 bases short, with 9 bases between. CDR3 coding DNA: TGTGCCAGTAGTAGGGGGACATACTATGGCTACACCTTC. It yields the protein CASSRGTYYGYTF.

This clonotype was recorded at least ten times. The J gene is TRBJ1-1, the V gene TRBV4-3; the D is unclear. Trimming removed 1 base from V and 8 bases from J, with 11 bases in between. There are 13 residues in the CDR3. Germline assignment: CDR1 LGHNA and CDR2 YSLEER. CDR3 sequence reads: CASSQGRELEAFF. In nucleotides, the CDR3 is TGCGCCAGCAGCCAAGGTAGGGAGCTAGAAGCTTTCTTT.

The genes are TRBV20-1 and TRBJ2-2, with 9 bases identical to TRBD2. Trimming removed 3 bases from V and 4 bases from J; junction bases left unmatched: 9. CDR3 length: 16 amino acids. CDR1 is DFQATT, CDR2 SNEGSKA, per germline (reference sequence). The CDR3, as DNA: TGCAGTGCTAGTCGTGGGCGGGAGGGCCTCACCGGGGAGCTGTTTTTT. Protein: CSASRGREGLTGELFF.

This clonotype was seen many times. The chain carries TRBV7-2 and TRBJ2-7; TRBD2 might be the D (5 bases). Trimming took off 2 bases at V and 1 base at J, with 12 bases between the two ends. The CDR3 loop spans 15 amino acids. Germline CDR1 and CDR2: SGHTA and FQGNSA. The CDR3 reads CASSLSGGPSYEQYF. CDR3 coding DNA: TGTGCCAGCAGCTTAAGTGGAGGACCGTCCTACGAGCAGTACTTC.

In this sample, this clonotype turned up a few times. This chain joins TRBV20-1 and TRBJ2-1; perhaps TRBD2 as D (6 bases). Trimming took off 3 bases at V and 0 bases at J, with 9 bases between the two ends. Germline V CDR1 and CDR2: DFQATT, SNEGSKA (reference sequence). The CDR3 runs 14 residues. The CDR3 bases are TGCAGTGCTAGGGACTATAACTCCTACAATGAGCAGTTCTTC. Amino acid sequence: CSARDYNSYNEQFF.

This clonotype was seen many times. This chain connects TRBV19 to TRBJ2-1; D gene ambiguous. Germline V gene sequence: CDR1 LNHDA, CDR2 SQIVND (reference sequence). CDR3 length: 13 amino acids. The V end was cut by 3 bases, the J end by 6 bases, with 9 bases between. CDR3 protein: CASSIAPLNEQFF. For the CDR3, the DNA is TGTGCCAGTAGTATCGCACCACTCAATGAGCAGTTCTTC.

At least ten counts were recorded for this clonotype. J is TRBJ1-2 and V is TRBV15, with D uncertain. Trimming took 0 bases from V and 5 from J, leaving 10 bases between them. The V gene's germline CDR1 is LNHNV and CDR2 YYDKDF (reference sequence). CDR3 length equals 14 residues. CDR3 DNA: TGTGCCACCAGCAGAGATTCGGGATCGTATGGCTACACCTTC. Amino acid sequence: CATSRDSGSYGYTF. The full variable domain, its missing parts supplied by reference TRBV15 and TRBJ1-2, is DAMVIQNPRYQVTQFGKPVTLSCSQTLNHNVMYWYQQKSSQAPKLLFHYYDKDFNNEADTPDNFQSRRPNTSFCFLDIRSPGLGDTAMYLCATSRDSGSYGYTFGSGTRLTVV.

Many counts were recorded for this clonotype. This chain links TRBV7-2 with TRBJ2-7, with D hard to call. The V gene lost 5 bases and the J gene lost 3 bases, with 11 bases spanning the gap. This CDR3 is built from 13 residues. Germline lookup yields CDR1 SGHTA and CDR2 FQGNSA. The CDR3, as DNA: TGTGCCAGCAGCCCGGCGACGGGCTACGAGCAGTACTTC. As protein: CASSPATGYEQYF.

This clonotype has a count of ten or more. The chain is built from TRBV20-1 and TRBJ2-2, with unresolved D. Trimming removed 4 bases at V and 1 base at J, with 10 bases between. In germline, CDR1 is DFQATT, CDR2 SNEGSKA (reference sequence). This CDR3 contains 14 residues. CDR3 protein: CSAKDRMNTGELFF. The CDR3 nucleotides are TGCAGTGCTAAAGATCGGATGAACACCGGGGAGCTGTTTTTT.

In nucleotides, the CDR3 is TGTGCCAGCAGTTTTGGGACACAGGGGAAGTCCCTCCACTTT. Translating gives CASSFGTQGKSLHF. J is TRBJ1-6 and V is TRBV12-3 or TRBV12-4; TRBD1 agrees at 7 bases. The V segment lost 3 bases and the J segment 14 bases; nucleotides outside the gene matches: 10. The length of the CDR3 is 14 residues.

This clonotype showed up many times. The chain couples TRBV12-3 or TRBV12-4 to TRBJ1-2, with D maybe TRBD1 (5 bases). The CDR3 has 14 residues. Trimming left V 5 bases short and J 5 bases short, with 15 bases between. DNA of the CDR3: TGTGCCAGCAGTAATCCGGGACGAGGATATGGCTACACCTTC. Protein: CASSNPGRGYGYTF.

This clonotype was seen only a few times. The V gene is TRBV6-5, the J gene TRBJ1-2; D perhaps matches TRBD1 (6 bases). This CDR3 contains 16 residues. The germline CDR1 and CDR2 sequences are MNHEY and SVGAGI. Trimming took off 0 bases at V and 8 bases at J, with 19 bases between the two ends. In DNA, the CDR3 is TGTGCCAGCAGTTACTCGATCGCCACAGGGTACTTCGGCTACACCTTC. Residues: CASSYSIATGYFGYTF.

In this sample, this clonotype turned up many times. The J gene is TRBJ2-5, the V gene TRBV10-3, with 12 bases matching TRBD2. The CDR3 length is 16 residues. Germline V gene lookup returns CDR1 ENHRY and CDR2 SYGVKD. V was clipped by 0 bases and J by 3 bases; unmatched bases: 2. The CDR3 loop is CAISESGLAGEETQYF. The CDR3 nucleotides are TGTGCCATCAGTGAGTCGGGACTAGCGGGTGAAGAGACCCAGTACTTC.

This clonotype was detected ten times or more. V and J are TRBV28 and TRBJ2-3; TRBD2 might be the D (6 bases). CDR3 length: 14 amino acids. The V end lost 6 bases, the J end lost 2 bases, and 12 bases lay between the germline ends. Germline V gene lookup returns CDR1 MDHEN and CDR2 SYDVKM. The DNA for the CDR3 is TGTGCCAGCAGCGCCACTAGCAACACAGATACGCAGTATTTT. As protein: CASSATSNTDTQYF.

This clonotype was picked up many times. The chain carries TRBV6-2 or TRBV6-3 and TRBJ2-4; 8 bases are a match to TRBD2. Germline V CDR1 and CDR2: MNHEY, SVGEGT. V was pared by 6 bases and J by 6 bases, with 10 bases of the junction left unmatched. The CDR3 is made up of 15 amino acids. As DNA, the CDR3 is TGTGCCAGCAGCCCGATGATCGCGGGAGGAAACATTCAGTACTTC. It is translated as CASSPMIAGGNIQYF.

This clonotype has just a few counts. This chain joins TRBV7-9 and TRBJ2-7; D is perhaps TRBD2 (6 bases). Germline V lookup: CDR1 SEHNR, CDR2 FQNEAQ (reference sequence). The CDR3 is made up of 13 amino acids. V was shortened by 4 bases and J by 3 bases, with 10 bases between the two germline ends. The CDR3 coding sequence is TGTGCCAGCAGCTCCCGGGGGAGCTACGAGCAGTACTTC. Translated, it gives CASSSRGSYEQYF.